This is a list of T cell receptor beta chains from one sample in a study of T cell repertoires in cytomegalovirus infection. MiXCR, run by TCRdb on the reads, gives a single entry per CDR3 protein. The sample has roughly 190,000 distinct CDR3 sequences; about a tenth are singletons. The sequencing sample was made of PBMCs. The receptors derive from a human donor in good health (CMV status not recorded). Some clones in this sample may be carry-over from other donors' samples. Both conserved end residues are part of each CDR3. A D gene is named only where the DNA matches it firmly. Not all rows give a size; the values are once, few, many and, for expanded clones, a class.

J gene: TRBJ2-5
V gene: TRBV5-1
clone size: many
D gene: TRBD2
CDR3 protein: CASTRLAGGPDETQYF
CDR3 DNA: TGCGCCAGCACCAGACTAGCGGGAGGGCCAGATGAGACCCAGTACTTC

J gene: TRBJ1-2
V gene: TRBV7-2
clone size: many
D gene: .
CDR3 protein: CASSLVRGANYGYTF
CDR3 DNA: TGTGCCAGCAGCTTAGTTCGGGGGGCGAACTATGGCTACACCTTC

J gene: TRBJ2-4
V gene: TRBV7-8
clone size: many
D gene: TRBD1
CDR3 protein: CASSLGSGQGTKNIQYF
CDR3 DNA: TGTGCCAGCAGCTTAGGGTCTGGACAGGGAACTAAAAACATTCAGTACTTC

J gene: TRBJ1-1
V gene: TRBV7-9
clone size: few
D gene: .
CDR3 protein: CASSLLTGTNTEAFF
CDR3 DNA: TGTGCCAGCAGCTTATTGACAGGCACCAACACTGAAGCTTTCTTT

J gene: TRBJ1-2
V gene: TRBV7-2
clone size: many
D gene: .
CDR3 protein: CASSPRDTNYGYTF
CDR3 DNA: TGTGCCAGCAGCCCTCGGGACACCAACTATGGCTACACCTTC

J gene: TRBJ1-4
V gene: TRBV28
clone size: many
D gene: .
CDR3 protein: CASSFGATNEKLFF
CDR3 DNA: TGTGCCAGCAGTTTCGGGGCAACTAATGAAAAACTGTTTTTT

J gene: TRBJ2-5
V gene: TRBV6-5
clone size: few
D gene: TRBD2
CDR3 protein: CASSPSGSVETQYF
CDR3 DNA: TGTGCCAGCAGCCCTAGCGGGAGTGTGGAGACCCAGTACTTC

J gene: TRBJ1-4
V gene: TRBV7-2
clone size: few
D gene: .
CDR3 protein: CASSPRTGPTSWGRAEKLFF
CDR3 DNA: TGTGCCAGCAGCCCACGCACCGGTCCGACCAGTTGGGGGCGAGCTGAAAAACTGTTTTTT

J gene: TRBJ2-5
V gene: TRBV28
clone size: .
D gene: .
CDR3 protein: CASSVTTLGETQYF
CDR3 DNA: TGTGCCAGCAGTGTGACTACCTTGGGGGAGACCCAGTACTTC

J gene: TRBJ2-3
V gene: TRBV7-2
clone size: many
D gene: .
CDR3 protein: CASSFLGANTDTQYF
CDR3 DNA: TGTGCCAGCAGCTTCCTCGGGGCCAACACAGATACGCAGTATTTT